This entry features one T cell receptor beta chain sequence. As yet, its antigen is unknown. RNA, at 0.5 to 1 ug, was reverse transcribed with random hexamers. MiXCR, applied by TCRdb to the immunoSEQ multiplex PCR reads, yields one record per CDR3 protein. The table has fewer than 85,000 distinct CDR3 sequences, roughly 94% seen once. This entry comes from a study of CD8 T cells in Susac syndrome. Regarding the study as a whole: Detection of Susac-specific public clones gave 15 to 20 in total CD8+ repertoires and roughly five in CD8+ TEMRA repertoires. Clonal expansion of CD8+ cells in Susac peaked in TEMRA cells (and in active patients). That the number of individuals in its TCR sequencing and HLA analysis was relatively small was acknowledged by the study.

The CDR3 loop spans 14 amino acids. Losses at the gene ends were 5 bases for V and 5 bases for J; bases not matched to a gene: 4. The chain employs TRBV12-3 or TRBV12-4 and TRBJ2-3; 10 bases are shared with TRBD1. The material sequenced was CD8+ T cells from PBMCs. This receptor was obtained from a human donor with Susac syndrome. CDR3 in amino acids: CASSPGQGLDTQYF. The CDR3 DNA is TGTGCCAGCAGTCCGGGACAGGGGTTAGATACGCAGTATTTT.